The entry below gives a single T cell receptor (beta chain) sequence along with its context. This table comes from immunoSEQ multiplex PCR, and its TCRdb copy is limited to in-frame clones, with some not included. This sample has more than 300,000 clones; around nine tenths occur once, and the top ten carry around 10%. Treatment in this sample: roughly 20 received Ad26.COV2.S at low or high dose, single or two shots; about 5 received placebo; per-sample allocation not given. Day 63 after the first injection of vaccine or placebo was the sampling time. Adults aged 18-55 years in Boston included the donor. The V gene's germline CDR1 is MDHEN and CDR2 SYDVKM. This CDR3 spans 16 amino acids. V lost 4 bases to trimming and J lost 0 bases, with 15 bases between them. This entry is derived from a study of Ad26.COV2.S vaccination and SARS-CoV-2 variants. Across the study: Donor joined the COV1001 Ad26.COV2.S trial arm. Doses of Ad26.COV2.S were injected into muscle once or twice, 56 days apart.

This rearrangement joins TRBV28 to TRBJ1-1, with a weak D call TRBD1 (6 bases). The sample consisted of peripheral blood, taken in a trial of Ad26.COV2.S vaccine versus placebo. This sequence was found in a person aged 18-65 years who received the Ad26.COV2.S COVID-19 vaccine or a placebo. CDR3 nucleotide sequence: TGTGCCAGCAGTTCTGCTAGGACAGTTATGAACACTGAAGCTTTCTTT. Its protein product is CASSSARTVMNTEAFF.